This T cell receptor (beta chain) emerged from a study of shared clonotypes between healthy human individuals (TCRdb year 2020). With regard to the full study: A few men and a couple of women, aged 18 to 49 years, made up the cohort. For each donor, three plates each were used for CD4 naive and CD4 memory, two plates were used for CD8 naive, and one plate was used for CD8 memory. To estimate repertoire size and how much clonotypes are shared between individuals, the study performed deep sequencing of blood TCR repertoires from a few healthy adults. To increase sequencing depth and limit assay-specific biases, TCR repertoire library preparation and sequencing were carried out by different laboratories using diverse techniques. Each donor's leukapheresis produced roughly between about 0.8 and 8.9 billion PBMCs. General study outcomes and caveats: Naive subsets generally had larger estimated clonotype richness than memory subsets. Sampling was limited to blood, and TCR repertoires in tissue likely differ from TCR repertoires in blood. About 4.5% of naive CD4, approximately 3.7% of naive CD8, 2.3% of memory CD4, and roughly 0.4% of memory CD8 clonotypes were shared across a few donors. Based on pairwise subsampling, the degree of clonotype sharing among donors was expected to be affected by sequencing depth. Clonotypes shared by all four sorted-subset donors showed higher generation probabilities than non-shared clonotypes. Because the study included a small number of donors, the genetic and exposure-history diversity represented was limited. Rarefaction of sorted-subset datasets indicated incomplete sequencing despite the large sequencing depth.

Using the deep immunoSEQ assay, multiplex PCR amplified TCR CDR3 regions from genomic DNA. Genomic DNA extracted from each cell subset was distributed evenly over all wells of several immunoSEQ 96-well plates, and each plate served as one replicate. Each replicate PCR for sorted subsets received roughly 200 ng genomic DNA, equal to some 32,000 T cell genomes. The purified libraries were quantified using a Qubit 3.0 fluorometer, sized with a Bioanalyzer 2100, and then quantified again using the KAPA Library Quantification kit. Each immunoSEQ 96-well plate was sequenced on its own single-read 150-cycle Illumina NextSeq 550 flow cell. In the original analysis: Because the immunoSEQ output included only junctional sequences and no quality scores, the filtering could not be the same as the filtering used for full-length reads. Sequences were annotated with PyIR, a Python wrapper for IgBLAST v1.9, using IMGT germline references to assign V/J genes and CDR3. Reads were filtered out if the reads had weak V/J assignments (E-value above 1e-6), no CDR3, stop codons, out-of-frame junctions, or ambiguous translated residues. V3J clonotypes were defined as sequences sharing an identical inferred V gene, J gene, and CDR3 amino acid sequence. Percentage overlap between repertoires was calculated by dividing the number of shared unique clonotypes by the size of the smaller repertoire. RTK rarefaction, the Chao1 estimator, and Recon v2.1 estimates of unobserved clonotypes were used to assess repertoire richness. OLGA was used to compute generation probabilities for all TCRbeta clonotypes that the gDNA method yielded from several donors. TCRdb retrieved this table from immuneACCESS and kept in-frame rearrangements only. Not all clones are present; in checked studies, unresolved V genes account for under half, and no reason is known for the remainder. That table gives V, J and clone size, and the DNA gave D and trimming. This sample lists roughly 2.1 million clones; roughly 91% were detected once. The ten largest clones capture roughly 1.8% of the sample.

CD8 naive samples were obtained by positive selection for CCR7 among CD45RO-negative cells, yielding a CD45RA+CCR7+ population from which TemRA cells were excluded. The donors were healthy, HIV-negative adults with no recently reported acute infections or vaccinations. Only Caucasian adults living in Nashville, Tennessee, USA were represented among the donors. Blood was obtained by leukapheresis, after which PBMCs were separated by Ficoll-Histopaque density gradient centrifugation and cryopreserved in liquid nitrogen vapor phase. Analytical flow cytometry was used to check the purity and quantity of every magnetically sorted T cell population. From each sorted fraction, genomic DNA was isolated and quantified by UV absorbance on a Nanodrop 2000c. V is shortened by 0 bases, J by 0 bases, and the region joining them spans 7 bases. CDR1 and CDR2, per the germline V gene, are SGHDT and YYEEEE. Taken from cysteine to phenylalanine, the CDR3 has 14 residues. Only the CDR3 part of the read is kept: 42 bases, read in frame from the first base.

In regard to this clone: The antigen it binds to is not known. The sample holds no much larger clone one base away, and base qualities are not on file.

The receptor was isolated from a man in his late teens or twenties in good health. Some clones in this sample may be carry-over from other donors' samples. The sequence is built from TRBV5-6 and TRBJ2-7; there is no confident call for the D gene. Sequenced input: naive CD8+ T cells from PBMCs. The cell subset or site label for this specimen denotes: CD45RA+CCR7+. The CDR3 corresponds to CASSLDTISYEQYF. In nucleotides, the sequence is TGTGCCAGCAGCTTGGACACTATCTCCTACGAGCAGTACTTC.